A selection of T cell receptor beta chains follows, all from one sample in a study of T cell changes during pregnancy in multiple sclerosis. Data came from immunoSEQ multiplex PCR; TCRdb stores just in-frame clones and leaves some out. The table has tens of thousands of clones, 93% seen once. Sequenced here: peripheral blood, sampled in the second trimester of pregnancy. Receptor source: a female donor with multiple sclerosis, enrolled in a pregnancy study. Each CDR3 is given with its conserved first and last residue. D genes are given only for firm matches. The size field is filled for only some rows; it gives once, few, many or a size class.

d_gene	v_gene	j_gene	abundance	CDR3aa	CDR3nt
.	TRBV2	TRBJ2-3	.	CASSVEGGSTDTQYF	TGTGCCAGCAGTGTAGAGGGGGGGAGCACAGATACGCAGTATTTT
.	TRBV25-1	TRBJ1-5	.	CASSESRGLQPQHF	TGTGCCAGCAGTGAATCGCGAGGATTACAGCCCCAGCATTTT
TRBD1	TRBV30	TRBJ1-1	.	CALDRGEGWTEAFF	TGTGCCCTAGACAGGGGCGAGGGGTGGACTGAAGCTTTCTTT
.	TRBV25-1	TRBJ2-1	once	CASRSIGSYNEQFF	TGTGCCAGCAGATCAATAGGGAGCTACAATGAGCAGTTCTTC
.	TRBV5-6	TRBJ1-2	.	CASSLVSGYGYTF	TGTGCCAGCAGCTTGGTATCGGGGTATGGCTACACCTTC
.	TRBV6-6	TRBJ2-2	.	CASNRRDTHTGELFF	TGTGCCAGCAACCGCCGGGACACCCACACCGGGGAGCTGTTTTTT
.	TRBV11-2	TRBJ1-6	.	CASSPWRADITNSPLHF	TGTGCCAGCAGCCCCTGGAGGGCCGACATCACCAATTCACCCCTCCACTTT
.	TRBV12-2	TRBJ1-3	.	CASRSRGTYYPRSGNTIYF	TGTGCAAGTCGCTCTAGGGGGACCTATTATCCCCGCTCTGGAAACACCATATATTTT
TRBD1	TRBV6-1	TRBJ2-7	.	CASTWDRAKYEQYF	TGTGCCAGCACCTGGGACAGGGCAAAATACGAGCAGTACTTC
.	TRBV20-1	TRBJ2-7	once	CSHGSPIEQYF	TGCAGTCACGGGTCCCCTATCGAGCAGTACTTC
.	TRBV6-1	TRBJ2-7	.	CASSPARQIREQYF	TGTGCCAGCAGTCCCGCCAGACAGATTCGGGAGCAGTACTTC
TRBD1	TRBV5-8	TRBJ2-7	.	CASSLEPGQGWYEQYF	TGTGCCAGCAGCCTAGAACCGGGACAGGGGTGGTACGAGCAGTACTTC
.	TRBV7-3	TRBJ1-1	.	CASSLTGGGSVAFF	TGTGCCAGCAGCTTAACGGGCGGGGGGAGCGTAGCTTTCTTT
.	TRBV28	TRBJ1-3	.	CASSPSPGGPTNTIYF	TGTGCCAGCAGCCCATCACCGGGAGGGCCAACAAACACCATATATTTT
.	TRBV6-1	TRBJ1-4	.	CASIRQVSEKLFF	TGTGCCAGCATAAGACAGGTCTCTGAAAAACTGTTTTTT
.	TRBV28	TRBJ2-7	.	CASSLTQYYEQYF	TGTGCCAGCAGTTTAACTCAATACTACGAGCAGTACTTC
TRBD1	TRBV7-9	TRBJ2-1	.	CASSLTRGTNNEQFF	TGTGCCAGCAGTCTAACCAGGGGGACCAACAATGAGCAGTTCTTC